The 10 T cell receptor beta chains reported below all come from one sample, sequenced in a study of response to subunit inactivated influenza vaccine. TCRdb ran MiXCR on the RT-PCR reads and lists one entry per CDR3 protein. This table holds 700,000 to 900,000 distinct CDR3 sequences, 20% to 25% found once. The material sequenced was PBMCs from blood, taken around 5 days after vaccination. These receptors originate from a man in his forties or fifties who received an inactivated influenza vaccine.

This clonotype was seen a few times. The chain employs TRBV6-1 and TRBJ2-5; TRBD2 is a possible D gene (6 bases). Germline values: CDR1 MNHNS, CDR2 SASEGT. This CDR3 region has 14 residues. V lost 8 bases, J lost 2 bases, and 15 bases lay in between. CDR3 sequence (DNA): TGTGCCAGCGGGTTTCGGGGGTTGCAAGAGACCCAGTACTTC. The encoded protein is CASGFRGLQETQYF.

J is TRBJ2-2 and V is TRBV12-3 or TRBV12-4, with D unresolved. Between the trimmed V and J ends, which lost 3 bases and 8 bases, there was a span of 10 bases. The CDR3 spans 13 residues. The CDR3 sequence: CASSFLGFGELFF. CDR3 DNA sequence: TGTGCCAGCAGTTTTTTGGGTTTTGGGGAGCTGTTTTTT.

This clonotype was found a few times. V is TRBV6-2 or TRBV6-3 and J is TRBJ1-5; 8 positions match TRBD1. The CDR3 has 15 amino acids. Trimming at V came to 5 bases and at J to 6 bases, leaving 9 bases not matched to a gene. Germline CDR1 is MNHEY and CDR2 is SVGEGT. DNA of the CDR3: TGTGCCAGCAGTACGGACAGGGAATCGGGTCAGCCCCAGCATTTT. Its translation: CASSTDRESGQPQHF.

The table lists this clonotype with many counts. The rearrangement links TRBV28 to TRBJ2-3; D is unclear. The CDR3 consists of 12 residues. The V and J ends lost 6 bases and 0 bases respectively, with 4 bases between them. Germline loops: CDR1 MDHEN, CDR2 SYDVKM. Here the CDR3 DNA reads TGTGCCAGCAGGAGGAGCACAGATACGCAGTATTTT. It specifies CASRRSTDTQYF.

The chain uses TRBV5-1 and TRBJ2-5, with 8 nucleotides matching TRBD1. The CDR3 sequence is 14 residues long. V was clipped by 3 bases and J by 3 bases; unmatched bases: 4. From germline, CDR1 is SGHRS and CDR2 YFSETQ. CDR3 amino acids: CASSWRQGKETQYF. CDR3 in DNA: TGCGCCAGCAGCTGGAGACAGGGGAAAGAGACCCAGTACTTC.

The chain uses TRBV10-3 and TRBJ2-3, with D hard to call. This CDR3 spans 12 amino acids. With 6 bases removed from V and 3 bases from J, the gap between germline ends came to 7 bases. From germline, CDR1 is ENHRY and CDR2 SYGVKD. This CDR3 is CAISPRTDTQYF. The CDR3 nucleotides read TGTGCCATCAGCCCAAGAACAGATACGCAGTATTTT.

This clonotype was counted a few times. V and J are TRBV11-2 and TRBJ1-6, with D possibly matching TRBD1 (6 bases). CDR3 size: 18 residues. Germline V gene lookup returns CDR1 SGHAT and CDR2 FQNNGV. V shed 2 bases and J shed 0 bases, with 14 bases lying between them. In DNA, the CDR3 is TGTGCCAGCAGCTTAAAAAGGACAGTCGGCTCCTATAATTCACCCCTCCACTTT. Protein: CASSLKRTVGSYNSPLHF.

The sample holds many counts of this clonotype. This chain uses TRBV15 with TRBJ2-1, with D uncertain. Germline V gene lookup returns CDR1 LNHNV and CDR2 YYDKDF (reference sequence). There are 15 residues in the CDR3. V shed 1 base and J shed 5 bases, with 12 bases lying between them. Here the CDR3 DNA reads TGTGCCACCAGCAGAGTGCTGTCGGACGACAATGAGCAGTTCTTC. It codes for CATSRVLSDDNEQFF.

This clonotype was seen a handful of times. This chain joins TRBV6-2 or TRBV6-3 and TRBJ2-4, with 9 bases lining up with TRBD2. Germline trimming cut 0 bases from V and 1 base from J; bases unmatched to any gene: 4. The CDR3 totals 17 residues. The germline V gene encodes CDR1 MNHEY and CDR2 SVGEGT. This CDR3 reads CASSYSSSGVAKNIQYF. The CDR3 DNA is TGTGCCAGCAGTTACTCATCTAGCGGGGTTGCCAAAAACATTCAGTACTTC.

This clonotype has more than one count but fewer than ten. V usage is TRBV10-2 and J usage is TRBJ1-5, with a tentative D call TRBD1 (5 bases). Germline V gives CDR1 WSHSY, CDR2 SAAADI. CDR3 size: 12 residues. Trimming cost V 6 bases and J 13 bases, with 16 bases left between them. The DNA for the CDR3 is TGCGCCAGCAGCCAGGACACGGCGTCTCAGCATTTT. Its translation: CASSQDTASQHF.